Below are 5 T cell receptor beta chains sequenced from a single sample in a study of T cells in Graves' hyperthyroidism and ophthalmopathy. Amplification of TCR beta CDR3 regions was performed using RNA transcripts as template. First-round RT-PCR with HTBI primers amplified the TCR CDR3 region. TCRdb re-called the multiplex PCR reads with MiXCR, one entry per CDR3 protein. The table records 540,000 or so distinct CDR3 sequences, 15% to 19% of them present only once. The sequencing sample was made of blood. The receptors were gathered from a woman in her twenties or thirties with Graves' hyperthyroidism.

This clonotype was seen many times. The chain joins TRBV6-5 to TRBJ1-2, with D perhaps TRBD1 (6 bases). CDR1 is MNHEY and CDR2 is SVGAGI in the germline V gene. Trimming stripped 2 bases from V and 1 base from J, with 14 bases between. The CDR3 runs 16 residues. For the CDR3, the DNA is TGTGCCAGCAGTTACGGACCGGACAGCATTAACTATGGCTACACCTTC. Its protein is CASSYGPDSINYGYTF.

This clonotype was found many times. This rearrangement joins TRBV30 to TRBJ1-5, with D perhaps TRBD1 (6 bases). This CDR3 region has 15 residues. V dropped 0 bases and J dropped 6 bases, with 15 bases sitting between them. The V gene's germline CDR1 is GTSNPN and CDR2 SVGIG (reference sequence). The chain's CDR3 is CAWSVGGGFSQPQHF. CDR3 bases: TGTGCCTGGAGTGTAGGGGGGGGGTTCAGTCAGCCCCAGCATTTT.

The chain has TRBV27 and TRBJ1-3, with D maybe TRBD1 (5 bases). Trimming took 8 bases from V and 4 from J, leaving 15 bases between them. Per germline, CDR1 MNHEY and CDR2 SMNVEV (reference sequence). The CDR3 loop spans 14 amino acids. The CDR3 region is CASGDSQAGNTIYF. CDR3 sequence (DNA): TGTGCCAGCGGGGACTCTCAGGCGGGAAACACCATATATTTT.

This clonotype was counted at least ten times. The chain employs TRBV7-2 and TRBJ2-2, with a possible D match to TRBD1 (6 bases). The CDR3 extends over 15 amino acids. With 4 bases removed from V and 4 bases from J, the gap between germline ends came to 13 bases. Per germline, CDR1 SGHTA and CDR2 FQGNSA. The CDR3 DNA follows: TGTGCCAGCAGCTGGAAACAGGGCGGCACCGGGGAGCTGTTTTTT. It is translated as CASSWKQGGTGELFF.

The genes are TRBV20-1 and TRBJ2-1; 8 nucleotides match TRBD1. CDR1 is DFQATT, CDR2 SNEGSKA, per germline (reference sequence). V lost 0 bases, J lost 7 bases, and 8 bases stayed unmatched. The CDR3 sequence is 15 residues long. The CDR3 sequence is CSARDLRTGKNEQFF. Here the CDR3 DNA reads TGCAGTGCTAGAGATCTCCGGACAGGGAAAAATGAGCAGTTCTTC.